This TCR beta chain is from a study of cytomegalovirus exposure and HLA in healthy donors (dated by TCRdb to between 2016 and 2019). Describing the broader study: An earlier analysis of more than 550 of the donors reported approximately 300 Gb of sequence data and 117 million unique TCR beta sequences obtained from about 180 million T cells. About 300 gigabases of sequencing data and 70 million to 100 million unique TCR sequences made up an early release that covered 500 to 700 HLA-typed donors. Of the approximately 400 genotyped donors, roughly 80% fell in the genetic ancestry cluster associated with self-reported Caucasian donors. The study was designed to test whether signatures of past pathogen exposure could be identified by cataloging public T cell receptors. The T cell repertoires of 666 subjects were profiled by immunosequencing and related to cytomegalovirus serostatus. In addition to the first cohort of approximately 670 subjects, a separate validation cohort of 130 or so different subjects was used. High-throughput TCR immunosequencing, statistical association of individual TCRs with disease status, and machine learning were combined to predict cytomegalovirus infection status. To study patterns of TCR occurrence, a later analysis re-analyzed previously published TCR beta repertoires from around 700 donors and added high-resolution HLA genotyping. Rather than using new phenotypic data, the later analysis identified candidate immune exposures from TCR beta sequences and from how often those sequences occurred across donors. In an earlier analysis of roughly 600 of the donors, high-throughput TCR beta sequencing was used to judge whether each TCR beta V gene segment behaved as functional or pseudogenic. Donor age, sex, ethnicity and CMV serostatus were collected together with the repertoire data. A later genetic analysis took genome-wide SNP genotypes for about 65% of the 666 donors and used that subset as a discovery cohort. Every discovery cohort repertoire had been produced on one sequencing platform. HLA typing included class I and class II loci at four-digit resolution. Typing coverage varied by locus: roughly 629-640 donors for A, B, C, DRB1 and DQB1; roughly 500 for DQA1; approximately 570 for DPA1; 450 to 480 for DPB1. Several DR-DQ haplotypes were treated as single units for association and clustering because of strong linkage in the cohort. Across some 400 genotyped donors of the cohort, an average of about 240,000 unique TCR beta nucleotide sequences per donor were sequenced, and approximately 19% of those sequences were non-productive.

Library prep was done by the immunoSEQ multiplex PCR assay. The multiplex PCR relied on a mix of 60 forward primers for TCR Vbeta segments and 13 reverse primers for TCR Jbeta segments. Amplification of the CDR3 region of rearranged TCR beta genes was performed with a multiplex PCR assay on genomic DNA. The Illumina HiSeq System was used to sequence the amplified TCR beta libraries as 87-base-pair reads. The original pipeline was this. A later analysis tallied roughly 78 million unique TCR beta chains across the roughly 610 repertoires, and about 10 million of those chains were shared by two or more donors. Raw reads were error-corrected and collapsed into unique sequences by a nearest-neighbor algorithm in which closely related sequences were merged to remove PCR and sequencing errors. CDR3 sequences were aligned to IMGT reference sequences to assign V, D and J gene segments. For a sequence to be retained, a match of at least six nucleotides to both a V gene segment and a J gene segment was required. Rearrangements were called productive when the CDR3 lacked stop codons and stayed in frame with V and J; all others were non-productive. Following IMGT convention, CDR3 was defined as the stretch from the second conserved V-encoded cysteine up to the conserved J-encoded phenylalanine. The earlier analysis of fewer than 700 of the donors excluded sequences that lacked an unambiguous match to a single V gene segment. In an earlier analysis of around 590 of the donors, a V segment was called functional when productive rearrangements were above 56.7%, and segregating when the standard deviation between donors exceeded 5%. To diagnose cytomegalovirus status from the catalog of TCR beta chain sequences, a statistical classification framework was built. In a later analysis, V and J genes were assigned by comparing TCR nucleotide sequences against IMGT/GENE-DB human TR gene sequences. A later analysis assigned CDR3 sequences and most-parsimonious VDJ recombination scenarios with the TCRdist pipeline. In a later analysis, each TCR beta chain was defined by its CDR3 amino acid sequence together with its V-gene family, and reads without a unique V-gene family were excluded. In a later analysis, around 650 highly shared, low-generation-probability nucleotide sequences were removed to address suspected cross-contamination and a sequencing artifact. For each public chain, a later analysis derived a clonal expansion index from normalized ranks of inferred template counts within each repertoire. In a later analysis, generation probabilities were computed with a VDJ recombination model fitted to out-of-frame rearrangements, and the resulting probabilities were checked against IGoR. In a later analysis, hypergeometric tests were used to score TCR-TCR, TCR-HLA and TCR-CMV co-occurrence, with a repertoire-size bias correction applied to TCR pairs. A later analysis estimated false discovery rates by permuting HLA or CMV assignments 20 times. In a later analysis, co-occurring TCRs were grouped with DBSCAN, and TCRdist sequence similarity was added when clustering was performed within HLA-allele-positive subsets. For co-occurrence clustering, repertoires with fewer than 30,000 or more than 120,000 public chains were excluded, along with about five repertoires with anomalous nucleotide sharing. TCRdb took over this immuneACCESS table, retaining in-frame rearrangements with V and J assigned. Such tables are incomplete; in checked studies, under half of the missing clones stem from an unresolved V gene, and the remainder is unexplained. The DNA was the basis for D and trimming; V, J and clone size are from that table. The sample contains about 210,000 clones, over 60% of them found a single time. 1.8% of the sample rests with the top ten.

As encoded in the germline V gene, CDR1 is SGHDT while CDR2 is YYEEEE. The CDR3 runs 15 residues from the cysteine to the phenylalanine. Only the CDR3 DNA is retained, 45 bases long and in frame from the first base. V sheds 1 base and J sheds 2 bases, leaving 12 bases between their ends. The cohort comprised 670 or so healthy bone marrow donors. All cohort members were sampled while nominally healthy, although unrecorded immune exposures were likely present. The donor was CMV seronegative and was included in the group of around 320 seronegative cohort members. A peripheral blood sample was collected from each donor, and TCR beta sequencing was performed on peripheral blood mononuclear cells. The Qiagen DNeasy Blood Extraction Kit was used to extract genomic DNA from the blood cell samples. This clone was counted only a few times. Its antigen remains unidentified. Base qualities are missing; no much larger clone stands one base away.

Broader findings and caveats from the paper: A group of highly shared sequence variants was considered likely to be a technical artifact of the sequencing pipeline. Most CMV-associated TCR beta chains appeared to be HLA-restricted in a later analysis, and the HLA associations seemed to be driven largely by CMV exposure. Specific HLA alleles were associated with 18,000 or so TCR beta sequences at a false discovery rate of 0.05 in a later analysis. The authors suggested that the approach could potentially be generalized to other disease states and immunological phenotypes. A later analysis found that HLA-associated TCR beta chains were more clonally expanded and had lower generation probabilities than equally common non-associated chains. When HLA alleles, especially DR and DQ, strongly co-occurred, attributing TCR associations to individual alleles was difficult. Correlated functional status among segregating V segments might reflect linkage disequilibrium, but an unknown experimental factor could not be ruled out. In an earlier analysis of roughly 500 of the donors, most TCR beta V segments appeared in productive rearrangements about 87% or about 30% of the time, broadly matching IMGT annotations. The study listed 170 or so TCR beta chains as associated with cytomegalovirus. In vitro tests confirmed that three of the cytomegalovirus-associated TCR beta chains recognize cytomegalovirus antigens. Because counts were too low, 15 to 20 rarely observed V segments, including chromosome 9 orphons, were excluded from the earlier analysis of several hundred of the donors. A later genetic analysis reported fewer N-insertions in productive TCRs among donors in an Asian-associated ancestry cluster than the approximately 670-donor mean. A further reported finding was that TCR beta sequences accurately predicted the HLA-A and HLA-B alleles for most subjects in the first cohort. Most TCR sequences were observed very rarely across donors, whereas some public TCRs were present in many individuals. Some IMGT-functional V segments, including TRBV6-2 and TRBV6-3, could not be told apart with the 87-base-pair reads, so those segments were excluded. Several of the top co-occurrence clusters appeared to be linked to parvovirus B19, influenza, CMV and Epstein-Barr virus, according to a later analysis. In a later analysis, TCR association rates were found to vary across HLA loci, with the most associated TCRs seen for DRB1 alleles and the fewest for HLA-C alleles. Presence/absence analyses assumed roughly uniform sequencing depth across donors, an assumption that may not hold. The only immune exposure information available for the cohort was CMV serostatus. Only TCR beta chains were sequenced in this cohort, and the absence of alpha or paired-chain data limited detectable features. Because HLA typing was missing for some donors at each locus, association tests included only the typed subset. The classifier was reported to diagnose cytomegalovirus status with high specificity and sensitivity in both the original cohort and the validation cohort. V-gene and J-gene trimming of TCR beta chains was associated with a missense DCLRE1C variant in a later genetic analysis, and the association was replicated in an independent cohort.

The sequencing input was PBMCs. The rearranged chain carries TRBV5-6 and TRBJ1-1, with the D gene not clear enough to name. This clonotype originated in a male donor in good health and CMV-seronegative. The encoded CDR3 is CASSLWGVYNTEAFF. The DNA is as follows: TGTGCCAGCAGCTTGTGGGGAGTTTACAACACTGAAGCTTTCTTT.